This T cell receptor beta chain was retrieved from a study of T cell changes during pregnancy in multiple sclerosis. V lost 6 bases and J 3 bases, leaving 12 bases between the germline ends. CDR1 MNHNS and CDR2 SASEGT come from the germline V gene. This CDR3 has 13 residues. The repertoire was sequenced with immunoSEQ multiplex PCR; TCRdb's copy has only in-frame clones and lacks some. The sample lists approximately 46,000 clones; roughly nine tenths were seen once. V and J are TRBV6-1 and TRBJ2-7, with a tentative D call TRBD1 (6 bases). The TCR originated in a female donor with multiple sclerosis, enrolled in a pregnancy study. The sample was CD4+ T cells from peripheral blood mononuclear cells, taken after pregnancy. The CDR3 DNA sequence: TGTGCCAGCAGGCCGGGACAACACTACGAGCAGTACTTC. This encodes CASRPGQHYEQYF.